The 5 T cell receptor beta chains in this list originate from one sample, sequenced in a study of T-cell memory formation after mild COVID-19. In TCRdb, the 5' RACE reads were re-called with MiXCR into one record per CDR3 protein. The sample has about 430,000 distinct CDR3 sequences, 24% seen once. The source material was PBMCs or a T cell subset sorted from them (not recorded which). Receptors were obtained from an adult woman who had mild COVID-19 (a few samples of this study predate the infection). Cell type and time point are not known.

V and J are TRBV7-9 and TRBJ2-7, with D perhaps TRBD1 or TRBD2 (5 bases each). The CDR3 consists of 13 residues. Germline CDR1 SEHNR, CDR2 FQNEAQ (reference sequence). V was trimmed by 5 bases and J by 0 bases, leaving 8 bases between them. The CDR3: CASSRDPSYEQYF. The DNA for the CDR3 is TGTGCCAGCAGCCGGGACCCCTCCTACGAGCAGTACTTC.

The chain has TRBV20-1 and TRBJ2-1; TRBD1 matches at 7 bases. The germline V gene has CDR1 DFQATT and CDR2 SNEGSKA (reference sequence). This CDR3 is 12 amino acids long. The junction had 6 bases not matched to a gene; V was cut back by 5 bases and J by 8 bases. The CDR3 loop is CSARQGGHEQFF. In nucleotides, the CDR3 is TGCAGTGCTCGACAGGGCGGGCATGAGCAGTTCTTC.

This chain joins TRBV27 and TRBJ1-3, with TRBD1 matching over 7 bases. Per the germline V gene, CDR1 is MNHEY and CDR2 is SMNVEV (reference sequence). The junction had 5 bases not matched to a gene; V was cut back by 6 bases and J by 0 bases. The CDR3 has 15 residues. CDR3 in amino acids: CASSRQGSSGNTIYF. The CDR3 DNA is TGTGCCAGCAGCCGACAGGGCTCCTCTGGAAACACCATATATTTT.

The chain is built from TRBV27 and TRBJ1-2; TRBD1 agrees at 7 bases. In germline, CDR1 is MNHEY, CDR2 SMNVEV (reference sequence). The CDR3 covers 14 residues. V was clipped by 4 bases and J by 3 bases; unmatched bases: 5. CDR3 sequence: CASSWAGGDYGYTF. The DNA of the CDR3 is TGTGCCAGCAGTTGGGCAGGGGGTGACTATGGCTACACCTTC.

The genes are TRBV6-5 and TRBJ2-1; possibly TRBD2 for D (5 bases). CDR1 is MNHEY, CDR2 SVGAGI, per germline. This CDR3 spans 13 amino acids. Trimming shortened V by 7 bases and J by 3 bases, and 10 bases separated the two germline ends. The CDR3 DNA reads as TGTGCCAGCATTAGCGCGATCTACAATGAGCAGTTCTTC. This translates into CASISAIYNEQFF.